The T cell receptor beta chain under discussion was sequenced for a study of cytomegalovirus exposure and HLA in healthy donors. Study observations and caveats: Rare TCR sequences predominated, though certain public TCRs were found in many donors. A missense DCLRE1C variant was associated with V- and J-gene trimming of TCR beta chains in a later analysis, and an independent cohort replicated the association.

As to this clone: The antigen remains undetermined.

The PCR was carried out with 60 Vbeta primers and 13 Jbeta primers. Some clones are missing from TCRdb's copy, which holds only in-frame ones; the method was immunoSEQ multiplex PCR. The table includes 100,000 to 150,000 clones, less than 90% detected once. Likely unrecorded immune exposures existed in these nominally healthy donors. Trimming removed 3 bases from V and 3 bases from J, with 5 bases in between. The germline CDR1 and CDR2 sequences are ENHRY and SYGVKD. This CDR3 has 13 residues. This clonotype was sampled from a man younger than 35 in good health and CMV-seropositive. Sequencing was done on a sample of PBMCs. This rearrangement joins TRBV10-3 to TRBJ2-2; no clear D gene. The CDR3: CAISDGYTGELFF. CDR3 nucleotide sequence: TGTGCCATCAGTGACGGGTACACCGGGGAGCTGTTTTTT.